This T cell receptor (beta chain) was observed in a study of siplizumab effects on memory and regulatory T cells. Regarding the study as a whole: Naive T cells looked more diverse than memory cells, and they looked like major contributors to the alloresponse. Significantly reduced by siplizumab was the cumulative frequency of alloreactive sequences, namely those traceable to unstimulated CD4+ memory cells.

This CDR3 is 14 amino acids long. J was trimmed by 8 bases and V by 2 bases; bases with no gene match: 6. Germline V gene lookup returns CDR1 SGHRS and CDR2 YFSETQ. Assayed TCR templates numbered some 9.3 x 10^4 for each sample. The method was immunoSEQ multiplex PCR; TCRdb's version includes in-frame clones alone and lacks a portion of them. This sample has over 100,000 clones, with roughly 94% found just once. In its sample, this clone was seen once. The antigen remains unidentified. This rearrangement joins TRBV5-1 to TRBJ2-1; TRBD2 matches at 8 bases. This receptor was identified in a human donor in good health. Material for sequencing was Tregs sorted from blood. The CDR3 region is CASSFSGVRYEQFF. The DNA of the CDR3 is TGCGCCAGCAGCTTTAGCGGGGTCCGGTATGAGCAGTTCTTC.